The TCR beta chain under discussion was sequenced for a study of T cells in Graves' hyperthyroidism and ophthalmopathy. Findings and caveats of the study: Researchers report that a 13 V-J model separated ophthalmopathy from stable hyperthyroidism.

Germline-derived CDR1 and CDR2 are MDHEN and SYDVKM. Trimming removed 6 bases at V and 0 bases at J, with 11 bases between. The CDR3 is 15 residues long. From RNA transcripts, TCR beta CDR3 regions were amplified. When the TCR CDR3 underwent first-round RT-PCR, the HTBI primer set was used. TCRdb re-called the multiplex PCR reads with MiXCR, one entry per CDR3 protein. The table shows roughly 56,000 distinct CDR3 sequences, with 49% occurring only once. In its sample, this clonotype was seen many times. Its antigen remains unidentified. Patients were excluded because of uncontrolled infection, other autoimmune disease, pregnancy or lactation. Fresh peripheral blood, more than 8 ml of it, supplied the PBMCs.

The chain has TRBV28 and TRBJ1-4; D call uncertain. The sequencing sample was made of blood. This TCR was sampled from a woman under 40 with Graves' ophthalmopathy. CDR3 sequence: CASSMRSATNEKLFF. The CDR3 bases are TGTGCCAGCAGCATGAGGTCTGCAACTAATGAAAAACTGTTTTTT.